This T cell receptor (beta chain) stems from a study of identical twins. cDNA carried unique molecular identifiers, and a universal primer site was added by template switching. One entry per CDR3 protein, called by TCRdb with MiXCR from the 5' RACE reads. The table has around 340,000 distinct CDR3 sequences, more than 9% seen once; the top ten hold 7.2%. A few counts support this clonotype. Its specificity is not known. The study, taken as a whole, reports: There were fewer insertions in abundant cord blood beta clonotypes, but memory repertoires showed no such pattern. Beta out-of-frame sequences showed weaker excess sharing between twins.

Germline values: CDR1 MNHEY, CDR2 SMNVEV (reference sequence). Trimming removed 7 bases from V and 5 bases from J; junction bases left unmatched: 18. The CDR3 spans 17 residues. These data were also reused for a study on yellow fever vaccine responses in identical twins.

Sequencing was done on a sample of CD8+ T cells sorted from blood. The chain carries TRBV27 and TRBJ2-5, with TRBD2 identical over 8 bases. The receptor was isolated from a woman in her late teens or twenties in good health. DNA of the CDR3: TGTGCCAGCATAGCGGGGATGGTGGGGTGGATTTGGGAGACCCAGTACTTC. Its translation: CASIAGMVGWIWETQYF.